One and the same sample provided the 20 T cell receptor beta chains below, sequenced in a study of blood T cell repertoires in COVID-19. The table came from immunoSEQ multiplex PCR; TCRdb's copy has only in-frame clones and leaves some out. The sample lists about 250,000 clones, approximately 81% occurring once. Sequencing input: PBMCs or T cells enriched from blood (not recorded which). The source of these receptors is a woman aged 50 to 65 who had been exposed to COVID-19.

This clone was counted between two and nine times. Here the CDR3 reads CASSEGGVYNYGYTF. The DNA for the CDR3 is TGTGCCAGCAGTGAGGGGGGGGTTTATAACTATGGCTACACCTTC. This chain connects TRBV6-1 to TRBJ1-2, with D possibly TRBD1 on 5 matching bases. The CDR3 covers 15 residues. Trimming removed 3 bases from V and 1 base from J, with 12 bases in between. Germline V gene lookup returns CDR1 MNHNS and CDR2 SASEGT.

The chain recombines TRBV19 with TRBJ1-4; 7 positions match TRBD1. The CDR3 extends over 18 amino acids. Trimming removed 3 bases from V and 0 bases from J; junction bases left unmatched: 10. Per germline, CDR1 LNHDA and CDR2 SQIVND (reference sequence). In nucleotides, the CDR3 is TGTGCCAGTAGTATTGGTAGGGGGCCCTCCTCAACTAATGAAAAACTGTTTTTT. This encodes CASSIGRGPSSTNEKLFF.

V gene TRBV12-5 combines with J gene TRBJ2-2; tentative D call: TRBD2 (5 bases). The germline V gene has CDR1 LGHNT and CDR2 FRNRAP. The CDR3 has 14 amino acids. The germline V and J ends were trimmed by 5 bases and 4 bases, with 11 bases remaining between them. CDR3 residues: CASGPSTSTGELFF. DNA for the CDR3: TGTGCTAGTGGTCCCTCTACTAGCACCGGGGAGCTGTTTTTT.

The gene calls are TRBV10-3 and TRBJ2-2; 10 bases are shared with TRBD1. V shed 11 bases and J 1 base; nucleotides not matched to a gene: 4. The CDR3 spans 14 residues. The germline V gene has CDR1 ENHRY and CDR2 SYGVKD. The CDR3 nucleotides are TGTGCCTCCGGACAGGGGGTGAACACCGGGGAGCTGTTTTTT. It translates to CASGQGVNTGELFF.

The V and J genes are TRBV7-2 and TRBJ2-4; TRBD1 aligns across 8 bases. CDR1 SGHTA and CDR2 FQGNSA come from the germline V gene. V shed 6 bases, J shed 4 bases, and the junction held 11 bases outside the gene matches. The CDR3 has 16 residues. The chain's CDR3 is CASSSTAGTGKNIQYF. In DNA, the CDR3 is TGTGCCAGCAGTTCGACCGCCGGGACAGGAAAAAACATTCAGTACTTC. The variable domain in full, completed from reference TRBV7-2 and TRBJ2-4, reads GAGVSQSPSNKVTEKGKDVELRCDPISGHTALYWYRQSLGQGLEFLIYFQGNSAPDKSGLPSDRFSAERTGGSVSTLTIQRTQQEDSAVYLCASSSTAGTGKNIQYFGAGTRLSVL.

This clone was counted once. Written as DNA, the CDR3 is TGTGCCAGCCGGGAGCCCGGGGAGCTGTTTTTT. It translates to CASREPGELFF. V and J are TRBV2 and TRBJ2-2, with a possible D match to TRBD2 (6 bases). Per germline, CDR1 SNHLY and CDR2 FYNNEI. The ends were cut back, 8 bases at V and 6 bases at J, with 7 bases in the middle. The CDR3 extends over 11 amino acids.

The gene calls are TRBV25-1 and TRBJ1-4; a possible D gene is TRBD1 (5 bases). Germline lookup yields CDR1 MGHDK and CDR2 SYGVNS. The ends were cut back, 3 bases at V and 6 bases at J, with 11 bases in the middle. The CDR3 is 14 amino acids. In DNA form, the CDR3 reads TGTGCCAGCAGTGACGGGGGGGTTGATGAAAAACTGTTTTTT. It yields the protein CASSDGGVDEKLFF.

In this sample, this clone turned up a few times. V is TRBV2 and J is TRBJ2-2; TRBD1 matches at 7 bases. Per the germline V gene, CDR1 is SNHLY and CDR2 is FYNNEI. The CDR3 has 14 residues. Losses at the gene ends were 5 bases for V and 4 bases for J; bases not matched to a gene: 4. The CDR3 is CASSNNRGTGELFF. CDR3 sequence (DNA): TGTGCCAGCAGTAATAACAGGGGCACCGGGGAGCTGTTTTTT.

This sequence joins TRBV28 and TRBJ1-2; weak D call: TRBD1 (5 bases). The CDR3 covers 14 residues. V was pared by 5 bases and J by 3 bases, with 13 bases between. The germline gives CDR1 MDHEN, CDR2 SYDVKM. CDR3 nucleotide sequence: TGTGCCAGCAGTCTCGACAGAAACCACTATGGCTACACCTTC. This encodes CASSLDRNHYGYTF.

V gene TRBV7-2 combines with J gene TRBJ2-7; D might be TRBD2 (5 bases). Germline V gives CDR1 SGHTA, CDR2 FQGNSA. This CDR3 has 14 residues. V was clipped by 5 bases and J by 2 bases, with 13 bases between them. Here the CDR3 reads CASSARTGTYEQYF. The CDR3 coding sequence is TGTGCCAGCAGCGCTCGGACGGGAACCTACGAGCAGTACTTC.

This chain connects TRBV12-5 to TRBJ2-1; 7 bases map to TRBD1. The germline V gene encodes CDR1 LGHNT and CDR2 FRNRAP. This CDR3 is built from 15 residues. J gave up 8 bases and V 6 bases, and 13 bases lay outside the gene matches. The CDR3, as DNA: TGTGCTAGTGGCCCCACAGGGGTCGGTATGGATGAGCAGTTCTTC. It specifies CASGPTGVGMDEQFF.

The V call is TRBV5-1, the J call TRBJ2-2, with D possibly TRBD1 on 5 matching bases. Trimming pared 7 bases from V and 4 bases from J, leaving 17 bases between. CDR1 is SGHRS, CDR2 YFSETQ, per germline. The CDR3 has 15 residues. The CDR3 nucleotides are TGCGCCAGCGGTCCTTCAGGGTGGAGCACCGGGGAGCTGTTTTTT. Encoded protein: CASGPSGWSTGELFF.

V and J are TRBV11-2 and TRBJ2-1; 8 nucleotides align to TRBD2. The CDR3 has 16 amino acids. Germline V gene lookup returns CDR1 SGHAT and CDR2 FQNNGV. The V and J ends lost 8 bases and 0 bases, in that order; junction bases with no gene match: 9. The CDR3 loop is CASESGGTSSYNEQFF. The DNA for the CDR3 is TGTGCCAGCGAAAGCGGGGGAACAAGCTCCTACAATGAGCAGTTCTTC.

The chain uses TRBV5-6 and TRBJ1-2; 9 bases fit TRBD1. With V trimmed by 5 bases and J by 2 bases, 10 bases remained unmatched. The germline V gene encodes CDR1 SGHDT and CDR2 YYEEEE. The CDR3 is 16 residues long. In DNA, the CDR3 is TGTGCCAGCAGGCCTCCCGGGACAGGGCAAAACTATGGCTACACCTTC. It specifies CASRPPGTGQNYGYTF. Complete variable domain (other parts from reference TRBV5-6 and TRBJ1-2): DAGVTQSPTHLIKTRGQQVTLRCSPKSGHDTVSWYQQALGQGPQFIFQYYEEEERQRGNFPDRFSGHQFPNYSSELNVNALLLGDSALYLCASRPPGTGQNYGYTFGSGTRLTVV.

For the CDR3, the DNA is TGTGCCTGGTCTTCACAGGGGGCGATTGGCTACACCTTC. This translates into CAWSSQGAIGYTF. The chain employs TRBV30 and TRBJ1-2; 9 nucleotides agree with TRBD1. The V gene's germline CDR1 is GTSNPN and CDR2 SVGIG (reference sequence). The CDR3 is 13 amino acids. The ends lost 5 bases at V and 7 bases at J; junction bases unmatched: 8.

The rearrangement uses TRBV10-2 and TRBJ1-1; 10 bases are a match to TRBD1. CDR1 is WSHSY, CDR2 SAAADI, per germline. The V and J ends lost 8 bases and 4 bases, in that order; junction bases with no gene match: 4. This CDR3 has 13 residues. CDR3 region: CASGQGGATEAFF. CDR3 DNA: TGCGCCAGCGGACAGGGGGGGGCCACTGAAGCTTTCTTT.

This chain connects TRBV11-2 to TRBJ2-7, with D perhaps matching TRBD2 (5 bases). The germline CDR1 and CDR2 sequences are SGHAT and FQNNGV. V shed 2 bases and J shed 4 bases, with 9 bases lying between them. The CDR3 covers 13 residues. CDR3 region: CASSLLRGYEQYF. DNA of the CDR3: TGTGCCAGCAGCTTACTCCGGGGATACGAGCAGTACTTC.

The rearrangement joins TRBV28 to TRBJ2-5, with D maybe TRBD1 (5 bases). The germline CDR1 and CDR2 sequences are MDHEN and SYDVKM. This CDR3 is built from 16 residues. Trimming pared 7 bases from V and 7 bases from J, leaving 25 bases between. Written as DNA, the CDR3 is TGTGCCAGCACCTACGGAAGGGGCCCCCGAAGGCCGACCCAGTACTTC. It specifies CASTYGRGPRRPTQYF.

V gene TRBV29-1 combines with J gene TRBJ1-4; unclear D gene. The germline gives CDR1 SQVTM, CDR2 ANQGSEA. The V end lost 6 bases, the J end lost 3 bases, and 8 bases lay between the germline ends. CDR3 length: 12 amino acids. The CDR3: CSVRVPNEKLFF. CDR3 in DNA: TGCAGCGTCCGAGTTCCTAATGAAAAACTGTTTTTT.

The chain carries TRBV19 and TRBJ1-1; tentatively, D is TRBD1 (6 bases). The CDR3 has 13 amino acids. V lost 4 bases, J lost 10 bases, and 16 bases lay in between. From germline, CDR1 is LNHDA and CDR2 SQIVND (reference sequence). The CDR3 nucleotides read TGTGCCAGTAGTACTCCAGGGGCAACCCCAGCTTTCTTT. Protein: CASSTPGATPAFF.